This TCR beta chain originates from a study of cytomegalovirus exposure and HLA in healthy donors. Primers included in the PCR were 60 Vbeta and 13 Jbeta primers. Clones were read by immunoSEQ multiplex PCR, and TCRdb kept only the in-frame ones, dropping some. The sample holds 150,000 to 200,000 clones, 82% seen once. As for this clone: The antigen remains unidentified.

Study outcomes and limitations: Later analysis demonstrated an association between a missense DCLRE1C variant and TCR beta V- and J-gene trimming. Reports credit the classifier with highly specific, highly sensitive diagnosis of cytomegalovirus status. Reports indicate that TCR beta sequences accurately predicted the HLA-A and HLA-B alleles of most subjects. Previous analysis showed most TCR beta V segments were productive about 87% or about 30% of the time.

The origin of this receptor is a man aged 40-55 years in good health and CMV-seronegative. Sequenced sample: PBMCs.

The CDR3 sequence is CASSSLGGAVDEQFF. CDR3 coding DNA: TGCGCCAGCAGCTCCCTGGGCGGGGCTGTAGATGAGCAGTTCTTC. This chain links TRBV5-1 with TRBJ2-1, with D perhaps matching TRBD2 (6 bases). V lost 3 bases and J lost 8, with 18 bases in between. The CDR3 runs 15 residues. Germline CDR1 SGHRS, CDR2 YFSETQ. Using reference TRBV5-1 and TRBJ2-1 for the parts outside the CDR3, the full variable domain is KAGVTQTPRYLIKTRGQQVTLSCSPISGHRSVSWYQQTPGQGLQFLFEYFSETQRNKGNFPGRFSGRQFSNSRSEMNVSTLELGDSALYLCASSSLGGAVDEQFFGPGTRLTVL.